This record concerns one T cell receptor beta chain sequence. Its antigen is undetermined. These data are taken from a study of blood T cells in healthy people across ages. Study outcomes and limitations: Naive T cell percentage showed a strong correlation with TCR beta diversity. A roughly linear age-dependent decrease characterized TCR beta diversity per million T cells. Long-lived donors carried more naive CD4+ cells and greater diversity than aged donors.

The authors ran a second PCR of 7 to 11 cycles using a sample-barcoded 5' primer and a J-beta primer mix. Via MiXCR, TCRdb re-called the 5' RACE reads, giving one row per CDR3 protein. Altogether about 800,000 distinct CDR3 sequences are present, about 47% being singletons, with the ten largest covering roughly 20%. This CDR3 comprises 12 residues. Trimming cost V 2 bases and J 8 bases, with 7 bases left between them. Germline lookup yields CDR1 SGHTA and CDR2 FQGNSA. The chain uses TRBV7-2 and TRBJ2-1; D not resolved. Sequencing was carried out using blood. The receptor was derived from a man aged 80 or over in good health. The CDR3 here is CASSLSRDEQFF. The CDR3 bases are TGTGCCAGCAGCTTATCCCGCGATGAGCAGTTCTTC.